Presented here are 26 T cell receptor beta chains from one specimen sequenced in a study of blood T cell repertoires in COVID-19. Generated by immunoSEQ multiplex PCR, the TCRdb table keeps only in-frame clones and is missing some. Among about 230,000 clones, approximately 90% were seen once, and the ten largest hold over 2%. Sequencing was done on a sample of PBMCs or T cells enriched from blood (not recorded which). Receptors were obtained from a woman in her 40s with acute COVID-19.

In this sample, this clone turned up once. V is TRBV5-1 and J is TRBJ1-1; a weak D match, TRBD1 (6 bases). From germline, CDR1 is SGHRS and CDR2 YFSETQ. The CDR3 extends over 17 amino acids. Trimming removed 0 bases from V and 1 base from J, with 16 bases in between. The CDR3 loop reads CASSLGGRGLWNTEAFF. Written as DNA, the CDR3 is TGCGCCAGCAGCTTGGGCGGCAGGGGCCTCTGGAACACTGAAGCTTTCTTT.

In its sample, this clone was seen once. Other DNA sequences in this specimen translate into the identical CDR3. The CDR3 DNA reads TGTGCCAGCAGCCCTCAGTCGGGTAACTATGGCTACACCTTC. Translated, it gives CASSPQSGNYGYTF. The genes are TRBV7-2 and TRBJ1-2; D is uncertain. The CDR3 is 14 amino acids. Germline CDR1 is SGHTA and CDR2 is FQGNSA. The V end was cut by 5 bases, the J end by 1 base, with 11 bases between.

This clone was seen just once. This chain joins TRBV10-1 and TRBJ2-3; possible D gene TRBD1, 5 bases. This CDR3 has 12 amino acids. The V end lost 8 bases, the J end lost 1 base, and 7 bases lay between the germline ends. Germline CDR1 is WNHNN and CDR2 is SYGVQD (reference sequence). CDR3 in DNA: TGCGCCAGCTCGACAGGCACAGATACGCAGTATTTT. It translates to CASSTGTDTQYF.

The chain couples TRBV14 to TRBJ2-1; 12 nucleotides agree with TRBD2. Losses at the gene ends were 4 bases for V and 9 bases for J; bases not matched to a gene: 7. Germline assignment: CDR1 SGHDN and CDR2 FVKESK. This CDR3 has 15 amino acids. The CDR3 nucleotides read TGTGCCAGCAGCCTGCAACCGGGACTAGCGGGTGAGCAGTTCTTC. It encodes CASSLQPGLAGEQFF.

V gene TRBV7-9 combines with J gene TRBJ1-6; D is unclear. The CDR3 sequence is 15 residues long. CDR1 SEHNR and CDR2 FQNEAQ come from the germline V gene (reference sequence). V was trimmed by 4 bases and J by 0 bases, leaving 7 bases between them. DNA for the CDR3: TGTGCCAGCAGCTCCCCCGGCTCCTATAATTCACCCCTCCACTTT. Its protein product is CASSSPGSYNSPLHF.

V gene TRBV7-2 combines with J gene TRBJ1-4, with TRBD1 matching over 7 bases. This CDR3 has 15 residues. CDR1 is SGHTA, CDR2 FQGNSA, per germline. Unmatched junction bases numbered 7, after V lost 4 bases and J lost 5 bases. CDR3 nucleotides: TGTGCCAGCAGCTCCTCGGACAGGCGAAATGAAAAACTGTTTTTT. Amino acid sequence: CASSSSDRRNEKLFF.

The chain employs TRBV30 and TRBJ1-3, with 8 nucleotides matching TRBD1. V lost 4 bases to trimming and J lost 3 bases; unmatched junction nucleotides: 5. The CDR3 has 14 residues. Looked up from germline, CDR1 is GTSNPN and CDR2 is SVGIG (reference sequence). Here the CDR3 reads CAWNPGGGGNTIYF. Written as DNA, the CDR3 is TGTGCCTGGAACCCAGGGGGCGGTGGAAACACCATATATTTT.

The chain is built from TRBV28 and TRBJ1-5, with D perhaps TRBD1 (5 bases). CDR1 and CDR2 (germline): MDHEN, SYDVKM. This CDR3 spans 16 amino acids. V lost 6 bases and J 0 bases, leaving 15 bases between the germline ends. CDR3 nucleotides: TGTGCCAGCAGGGGAAGCGGGGGTTATAGCAATCAGCCCCAGCATTTT. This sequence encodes CASRGSGGYSNQPQHF.

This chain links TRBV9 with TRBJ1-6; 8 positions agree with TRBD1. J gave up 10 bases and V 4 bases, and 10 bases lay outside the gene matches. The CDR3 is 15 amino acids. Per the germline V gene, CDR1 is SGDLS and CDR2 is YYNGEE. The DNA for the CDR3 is TGTGCCAGCAGCCCCCTAGACAGGGGTCTGTCACCCCTCCACTTT. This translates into CASSPLDRGLSPLHF.

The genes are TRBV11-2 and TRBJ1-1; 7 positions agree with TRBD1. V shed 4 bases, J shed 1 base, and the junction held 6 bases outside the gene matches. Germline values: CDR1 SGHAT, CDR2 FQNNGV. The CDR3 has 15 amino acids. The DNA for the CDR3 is TGTGCCAGCAGCTCTCGACAGGGTCGGAACACTGAAGCTTTCTTT. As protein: CASSSRQGRNTEAFF.

The CDR3 region is CSVGTGIYNEQFF. In DNA, the CDR3 is TGCAGCGTTGGAACAGGGATCTACAATGAGCAGTTCTTC. The chain uses TRBV29-1 and TRBJ2-1; tentatively, D is TRBD1 (6 bases). Per the germline V gene, CDR1 is SQVTM and CDR2 is ANQGSEA. CDR3 length: 13 amino acids. The ends were cut back, 4 bases at V and 3 bases at J, with 10 bases in the middle.

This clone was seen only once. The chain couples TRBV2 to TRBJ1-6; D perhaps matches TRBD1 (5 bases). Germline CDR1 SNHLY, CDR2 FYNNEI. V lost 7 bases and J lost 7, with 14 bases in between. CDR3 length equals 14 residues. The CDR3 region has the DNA TGTGCCAGCATGGTAAGGGGACTGAATTCACCCCTCCACTTT. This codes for CASMVRGLNSPLHF.

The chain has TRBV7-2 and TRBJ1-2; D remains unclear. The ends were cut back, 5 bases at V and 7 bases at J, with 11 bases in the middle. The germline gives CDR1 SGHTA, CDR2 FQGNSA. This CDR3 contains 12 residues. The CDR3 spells CASSGNGGGYTF. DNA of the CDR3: TGTGCCAGCAGCGGAAACGGCGGTGGCTACACCTTC.

DNA for the CDR3: TGTGCCATCAGTGAGCTGGGACAGGGGGCGTTTGGTAGCTACAATGAGCAGTTCTTC. The encoded protein is CAISELGQGAFGSYNEQFF. V usage is TRBV10-3 and J usage is TRBJ2-1, with 12 nucleotides matching TRBD1. CDR3 length: 19 residues. V lost 2 bases, J lost 3 bases, and 11 bases stayed unmatched. Germline assignment: CDR1 ENHRY and CDR2 SYGVKD.

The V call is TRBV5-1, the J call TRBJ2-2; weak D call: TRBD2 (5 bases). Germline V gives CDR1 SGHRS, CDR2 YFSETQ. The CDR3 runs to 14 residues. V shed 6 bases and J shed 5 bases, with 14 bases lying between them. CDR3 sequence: CASTPTSGTGELFF. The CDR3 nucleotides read TGCGCCAGCACCCCCACTAGTGGGACCGGGGAGCTGTTTTTT.

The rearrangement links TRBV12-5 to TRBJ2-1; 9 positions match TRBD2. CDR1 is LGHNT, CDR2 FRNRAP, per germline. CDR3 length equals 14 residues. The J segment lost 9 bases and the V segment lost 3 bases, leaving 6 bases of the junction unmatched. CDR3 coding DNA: TGTGCTAGTGGTTTTAGCGGGAGAAATTTTGAGCAGTTCTTC. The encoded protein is CASGFSGRNFEQFF.

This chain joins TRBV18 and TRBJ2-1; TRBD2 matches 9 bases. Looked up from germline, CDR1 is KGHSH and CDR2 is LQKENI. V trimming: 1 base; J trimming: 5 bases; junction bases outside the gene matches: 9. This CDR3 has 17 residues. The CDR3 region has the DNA TGTGCCAGCTCACCACGTCAGCTAGCGGGACTTCACAATGAGCAGTTCTTC. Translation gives CASSPRQLAGLHNEQFF.

DNA of the CDR3: TGCGCCAGCAGCTTAAGGAGCGGGGGAGCAGATACGCAGTATTTT. Amino acid sequence: CASSLRSGGADTQYF. This chain joins TRBV5-1 and TRBJ2-3, with 8 bases that match TRBD2. This CDR3 region has 15 residues. J was trimmed by 4 bases and V by 2 bases; bases with no gene match: 6. Germline lookup yields CDR1 SGHRS and CDR2 YFSETQ.

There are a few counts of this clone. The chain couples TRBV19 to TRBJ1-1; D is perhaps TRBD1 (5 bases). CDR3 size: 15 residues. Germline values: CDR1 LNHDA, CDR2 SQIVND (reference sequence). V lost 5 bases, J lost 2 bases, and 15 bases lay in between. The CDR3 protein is CASSPQFRANTEAFF. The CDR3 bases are TGTGCCAGTAGTCCCCAGTTCAGGGCAAACACTGAAGCTTTCTTT.

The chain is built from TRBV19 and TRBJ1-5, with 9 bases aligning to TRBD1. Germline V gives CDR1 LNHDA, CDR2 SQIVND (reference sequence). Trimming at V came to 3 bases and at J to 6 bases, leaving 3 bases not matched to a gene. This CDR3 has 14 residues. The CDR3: CASSMGQGFQPQHF. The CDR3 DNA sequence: TGTGCCAGTAGTATGGGACAGGGCTTTCAGCCCCAGCATTTT.

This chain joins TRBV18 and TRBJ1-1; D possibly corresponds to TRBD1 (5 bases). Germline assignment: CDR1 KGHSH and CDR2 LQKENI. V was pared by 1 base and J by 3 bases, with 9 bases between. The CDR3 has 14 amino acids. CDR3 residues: CASSPQGSDTEAFF. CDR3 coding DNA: TGTGCCAGCTCACCACAGGGGTCGGACACTGAAGCTTTCTTT.

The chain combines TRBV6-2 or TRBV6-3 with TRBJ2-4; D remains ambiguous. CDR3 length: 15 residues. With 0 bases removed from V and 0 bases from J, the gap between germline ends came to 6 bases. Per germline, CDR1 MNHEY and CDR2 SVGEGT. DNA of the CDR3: TGTGCCAGCAGTTACTCGAAGCTAGCCAAAAACATTCAGTACTTC. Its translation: CASSYSKLAKNIQYF.

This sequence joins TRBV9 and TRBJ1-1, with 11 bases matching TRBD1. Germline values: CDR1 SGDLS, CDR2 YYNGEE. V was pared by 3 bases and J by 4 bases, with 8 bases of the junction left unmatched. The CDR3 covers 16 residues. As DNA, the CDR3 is TGTGCCAGCAGCGCGGGACAGGGGGGAGGTATCACTGAAGCTTTCTTT. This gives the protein CASSAGQGGGITEAFF.

DNA for the CDR3: TGTGCCAGCAGCTTAGAAGGGGCTTTGAACACTGAAGCTTTCTTT. This translates into CASSLEGALNTEAFF. The genes are TRBV11-2 and TRBJ1-1; D might be TRBD1 (5 bases). The CDR3 is 15 residues long. V was pared by 0 bases and J by 0 bases, with 8 bases between. Germline lookup yields CDR1 SGHAT and CDR2 FQNNGV.

CDR3 DNA sequence: TGTGCCAGCAGTCTTAGCGGAAGAAGCTCCTACGAGCAGTACGTC. Translation: CASSLSGRSSYEQYV. The chain combines TRBV2 with TRBJ2-7; D might be TRBD2 (6 bases). The CDR3 covers 15 residues. V was cut by 5 bases and J by 0 bases, with 14 bases left in between. Germline-derived CDR1 and CDR2 are SNHLY and FYNNEI.

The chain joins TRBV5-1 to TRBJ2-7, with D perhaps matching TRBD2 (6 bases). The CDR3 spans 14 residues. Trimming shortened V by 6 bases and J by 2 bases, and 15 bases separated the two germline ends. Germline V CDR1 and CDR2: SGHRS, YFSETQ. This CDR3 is CASKIGTAAYEQYF. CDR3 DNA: TGCGCCAGCAAGATCGGGACTGCCGCCTACGAGCAGTACTTC.